Listed here is a single TCR beta chain. Antigen unknown. The read halts 3 residues ahead of the CDR3 end, with the missing end drawn from the germline J gene. Assay: immunoSEQ multiplex PCR; the TCRdb copy retains only in-frame clones and omits some. The sample contains tens of thousands of clones, none of them singletons. This record belongs to a study of T cell clonality in common variable immunodeficiency. Study-level findings and limits: Shared TCRbeta clones were fewer between CVID subjects than controls. T cell subpopulation sequencing would be needed to explain CVID clonality.

The CDR3 has 16 residues. With 4 bases removed from V and 2 bases from J, the gap between germline ends came to 16 bases. Germline CDR1 SGHRS, CDR2 YFSETQ. Sequenced: peripheral blood mononuclear cells. The source is a person aged 18-69 years in good health. This sequence joins TRBV5-1 and TRBJ2-1; D is perhaps TRBD2 (6 bases). The CDR3 bases that were read are TGCGCCAGCAGCACCACCGGGACTGACACCTACAATGAG. This encodes CASSTTGTDTYNE. The full-length CDR3 reads as CASSTTGTDTYNEQFF.